Sequencing of this T cell receptor beta chain was carried out in a study of T cell responses to AZD1222 COVID-19 vaccine. General study results and limits: A mostly white British donor set with more females was recruited, and clonal diversity was possibly underestimated.

Clones were sequenced by immunoSEQ multiplex PCR, and TCRdb holds only the in-frame ones, with some missing. The data show 150,000 to 200,000 clones, about 91% seen once. Recipients boosted at about 4 weeks or about 12 weeks are pooled. The CDR3 is 13 amino acids. V gave up 1 base and J gave up 7 bases, with 8 bases separating them. The V gene's germline CDR1 is SGHTA and CDR2 FQGNSA. Regarding this clone: What it binds is unknown.

This receptor was obtained from an adult who received the AZD1222 COVID-19 vaccine. The chain combines TRBV7-2 with TRBJ1-5; D unclear. The specimen was peripheral blood, collected 28 days after the second AZD1222 dose. CDR3 amino acids: CASSLDPPQPQHF. DNA for the CDR3: TGTGCCAGCAGCTTAGATCCCCCCCAGCCCCAGCATTTT.